This T cell receptor beta chain originates from a study of shared clonotypes between healthy human individuals. Trimming took off 2 bases at V and 4 bases at J, with 16 bases between the two ends. Germline lookup yields CDR1 MNHEY and CDR2 SMNVEV (reference sequence). The CDR3 spans 16 residues. In replicate PCRs of sorted subsets, about 190 ng DNA, about 30,000 T cell genomes, was used. This table comes from immunoSEQ multiplex PCR, and its TCRdb copy is limited to in-frame clones, with some not included. The table shows more than 850,000 clones, with approximately 78% occurring only once. Sequences were obtained from memory CD4+ T cells from PBMCs. Documented subset: CD45RA-negative fraction. This chain joins TRBV27 and TRBJ2-3, with TRBD2 as a possible D gene (5 bases). The receptor comes from a man in his late teens or twenties in good health. Some clones in this sample may be carry-over from other donors' samples. The CDR3 coding sequence is TGTGCCAGCAGTTTACCCCCCAGCGGTGGGGCAGATACGCAGTATTTT. It yields the protein CASSLPPSGGADTQYF.